This T cell receptor beta chain is from a study of blood T cell repertoires in COVID-19. Study as a whole: Acute and convalescent COVID-19 samples came from the United States, Italy and Spain. Sources were T cells, B-cell-depleted T cells, or PBMCs; the material itself was cDNA or gDNA.

This CDR3 is 15 amino acids long. CDR1 is MDHEN and CDR2 is SYDVKM in the germline V gene. V gave up 5 bases and J gave up 0 bases; unmatched junction bases: 5. Per the study methods: Amplification with reference gene primers provided the estimates of nucleated cell counts. Data came from immunoSEQ multiplex PCR; TCRdb stores just in-frame clones and leaves some out. That table furnishes V, J and clone size, whereas the DNA furnished D and trimming. There are around 190,000 clones in the sample; roughly 82% occur only once, and roughly an eighth lies in the top ten. Sequenced material: peripheral blood. The TCR sequence derives from a human donor in a cohort sampled during active COVID-19. The rearrangement uses TRBV28 and TRBJ2-7; TRBD1 matches 9 bases. The CDR3 DNA sequence: TGTGCCAGCAGTCCGGGACAGGGATCCTCCTACGAGCAGTACTTC. It is translated as CASSPGQGSSYEQYF.